This T cell receptor beta chain was captured by sequencing in a study of T cell repertoires in cytomegalovirus infection. Across the whole study: CMV infection and matching HLA type were both indicated by public TCR beta signatures.

TCRdb called the reads again in MiXCR, with one record for every CDR3 protein. The sample contains a few hundred thousand distinct CDR3 sequences, around 18% of which appear only once. J was trimmed by 4 bases and V by 3 bases; bases with no gene match: 9. Germline lookup yields CDR1 SGHRS and CDR2 YFSETQ. This CDR3 spans 15 amino acids. General study results and limits: Identification of carriers of CMV plus the relevant HLA was performed using cumulative public TCR beta family frequency. HLA-C-restricted CMV-specific TCR beta clonotypes were dominant in the ex vivo response.

This clonotype has a handful of counts. The antigen remains unidentified. Sequencing was done on a sample of PBMCs. The TCR originated in a human donor in good health (CMV status not recorded). Some clones in this sample may be carry-over from other donors' samples. The chain has TRBV5-1 and TRBJ2-7; 8 nucleotides agree with TRBD1. CDR3 sequence reads: CASSWTQGVLYEQYF. Here the CDR3 DNA reads TGCGCCAGCAGCTGGACACAGGGGGTGTTATACGAGCAGTACTTC.